This TCR beta chain stems from a study of early T cells in non-severe SARS-CoV-2 infection. General study results and limits: Private and CD4 specificities were missed by VDJdb matching, which favored anti-spike CD8 responses.

TCRdb reprocessed the 5' RACE reads with MiXCR, giving one entry per CDR3 protein. The sample consists of roughly 29,000 distinct CDR3 sequences, 2.9% of them appearing once. With 8 bases clipped from V and 0 bases from J, the junction kept 9 bases outside the gene matches. The germline V gene has CDR1 SQVTM and CDR2 ANQGSEA. This CDR3 region has 14 residues. This clonotype came up many times. What it binds is unknown. Sample: whole blood. This sequence was found in an adult who was a healthcare worker with PCR-confirmed SARS-CoV-2 infection or an uninfected control (not recorded which). The V gene is TRBV29-1, the J gene TRBJ1-2; TRBD1 agrees at 7 bases. The CDR3 DNA follows: TGCAGCATATCCAGGGGGACAACTAACTATGGCTACACCTTC. Its protein product is CSISRGTTNYGYTF.